Below are 19 T cell receptor beta chains sequenced from a single sample in a study of cytotoxic CD8 clonotypes in ibrutinib-treated CLL. Sequencing was performed with immunoSEQ multiplex PCR; in TCRdb, only in-frame clones are kept and a portion is missing. Here the sample spans 120,000 to 150,000 clones, about 80% being singletons. Sequences were derived from PBMCs, sampled after 12 months of ibrutinib treatment. These receptors came from a human donor with chronic lymphocytic leukemia.

The rearrangement uses TRBV27 and TRBJ2-2, with 8 bases matching TRBD1. Germline CDR1 and CDR2: MNHEY and SMNVEV (reference sequence). The CDR3 sequence is 14 residues long. V was pared by 5 bases and J by 6 bases, with 5 bases of the junction left unmatched. The CDR3 region is CASSRQGIAGELFF. The CDR3 DNA reads as TGTGCCAGCAGTCGACAGGGGATCGCCGGGGAGCTGTTTTTT.

The chain links TRBV27 to TRBJ1-2; no reliable D call. Trimming cost V 3 bases and J 2 bases, with 7 bases left between them. Germline V gene data show CDR1 as MNHEY and CDR2 as SMNVEV (reference sequence). This CDR3 region has 13 residues. CDR3 sequence: CASSFSSNYGYTF. The CDR3 DNA sequence: TGTGCCAGCAGTTTTAGCAGCAACTATGGCTACACCTTC.

The V call is TRBV18, the J call TRBJ1-4; D uncertain. Trimming shortened V by 4 bases and J by 0 bases, and 9 bases separated the two germline ends. The germline gives CDR1 KGHSH, CDR2 LQKENI. The CDR3 spans 15 residues. The DNA for the CDR3 is TGTGCCAGCTCACGTGGGCAGGCAACTAATGAAAAACTGTTTTTT. Translated, it gives CASSRGQATNEKLFF.

V gene TRBV25-1 combines with J gene TRBJ1-2, with 7 bases identical to TRBD1. Germline V gene lookup returns CDR1 MGHDK and CDR2 SYGVNS. The CDR3 length is 12 residues. The J segment lost 4 bases and the V segment lost 6 bases, leaving 2 bases of the junction unmatched. CDR3 coding DNA: TGTGCCAGCAGGACAGGGCTCTATGGCTACACCTTC. Protein sequence: CASRTGLYGYTF.

This chain links TRBV6-5 with TRBJ2-2; D is possibly TRBD2 (6 bases). There are 14 residues in the CDR3. Germline CDR1 MNHEY, CDR2 SVGAGI. The V gene lost 1 base and the J gene lost 4 bases, with 7 bases spanning the gap. The CDR3 region has the DNA TGTGCCAGCAGTTACTTGGGGGGCACCGGGGAGCTGTTTTTT. Translated: CASSYLGGTGELFF.

At least ten counts were recorded for this clone. The rearrangement uses TRBV19 and TRBJ1-5; no firm D call. This CDR3 has 13 residues. Looked up from germline, CDR1 is LNHDA and CDR2 is SQIVND (reference sequence). V lost 3 bases and J lost 9, with 12 bases in between. The CDR3 nucleotides are TGTGCCAGTAGTATCGAGACCGCGACGCCCCAGCATTTT. Encoded protein: CASSIETATPQHF. The full variable domain, in which reference TRBV19 and TRBJ1-5 provide the parts outside the CDR3, is DGGITQSPKYLFRKEGQNVTLSCEQNLNHDAMYWYRQDPGQGLRLIYYSQIVNDFQKGDIAEGYSVSREKKESFPLTVTSAQKNPTAFYLCASSIETATPQHFGDGTRLSIL.

This chain connects TRBV4-2 to TRBJ1-5, with D possibly being TRBD1 (6 bases). Trimming took off 2 bases at V and 2 bases at J, with 13 bases between the two ends. The CDR3 consists of 16 residues. Germline assignment: CDR1 LGHNA and CDR2 YNFKEQ. DNA for the CDR3: TGTGCCAGCAGCCAAAGGGTGGGGGCTGGCAATCAGCCCCAGCATTTT. This encodes CASSQRVGAGNQPQHF.

V and J are TRBV6-1 and TRBJ2-1; 8 positions match TRBD1. The length of the CDR3 is 14 residues. The V gene end was trimmed by 11 bases and the J gene end by 3 bases; junction bases not matched to a gene: 9. Germline assignment: CDR1 MNHNS and CDR2 SASEGT. The CDR3 nucleotides are TGTGCCGGAACCTCAGGGGGCGGCTACAATGAGCAGTTCTTC. Protein product: CAGTSGGGYNEQFF.

V gene TRBV4-1 combines with J gene TRBJ2-1; D is unresolved. The germline gives CDR1 MGHRA, CDR2 YSYEKL. CDR3 size: 16 residues. V lost 0 bases and J lost 7, with 16 bases in between. CDR3 amino acids: CASSQDPPSGPNEQFF. In nucleotides, the CDR3 is TGCGCCAGCAGCCAAGATCCCCCCTCAGGCCCTAATGAGCAGTTCTTC.

The chain is built from TRBV27 and TRBJ2-3; 7 bases align to TRBD2. The trim removed 5 bases at V and 2 bases at J, leaving 7 bases unmatched. CDR1 is MNHEY, CDR2 SMNVEV, per germline (reference sequence). CDR3 length: 15 amino acids. This CDR3 is CASSPTGTNTDTQYF. The CDR3 bases are TGTGCCAGCAGTCCAACCGGGACTAACACAGATACGCAGTATTTT.

V and J are TRBV28 and TRBJ2-1, with a weak D call TRBD2 (5 bases). This CDR3 contains 13 residues. Germline lookup yields CDR1 MDHEN and CDR2 SYDVKM. Trimming shortened V by 10 bases and J by 2 bases, and 12 bases separated the two germline ends. This CDR3 is CATADSPYNEQFF. The CDR3 DNA reads as TGTGCCACCGCGGACTCCCCCTACAATGAGCAGTTCTTC.

The rearrangement links TRBV2 to TRBJ2-1; D not certain. CDR3 length: 13 residues. Germline loops: CDR1 SNHLY, CDR2 FYNNEI. V dropped 6 bases and J dropped 6 bases, with 12 bases sitting between them. The CDR3 DNA reads TGTGCCAGCAGAGGTCAGATAAGCAATGAGCAGTTCTTC. Amino acids: CASRGQISNEQFF.

This chain connects TRBV6-6 to TRBJ2-6, with D uncertain. Per the germline V gene, CDR1 is MNHNY and CDR2 is SVGAGI (reference sequence). The V and J ends lost 0 bases and 0 bases respectively, with 6 bases between them. The CDR3 runs 16 residues. CDR3 nucleotides: TGTGCCAGCAGTTACTCCTTCAGCTCTGGGGCCAACGTCCTGACTTTC. This translates into CASSYSFSSGANVLTF.

This clone showed up just once. The chain has TRBV5-1 and TRBJ1-4, with 8 bases fitting TRBD1. The CDR3 is 17 amino acids. Trimming cost V 3 bases and J 8 bases; bases outside gene matches: 15. Germline CDR1 reads SGHRS; CDR2 reads YFSETQ. In nucleotides, the CDR3 is TGCGCCAGCAGCTCCATTGGACAGGGCCACGCTGGGGAAAAACTGTTTTTT. It translates to CASSSIGQGHAGEKLFF. The whole variable domain, filled in from reference TRBV5-1 and TRBJ1-4, reads KAGVTQTPRYLIKTRGQQVTLSCSPISGHRSVSWYQQTPGQGLQFLFEYFSETQRNKGNFPGRFSGRQFSNSRSEMNVSTLELGDSALYLCASSSIGQGHAGEKLFFGSGTQLSVL.

On this clone: At one boundary the junction diverges from the germline segment, which might be a read error. This chain joins TRBV7-2 and TRBJ1-5, with a possible D match to TRBD1 (5 bases). This CDR3 has 12 amino acids. The germline CDR1 and CDR2 sequences are SGHTA and FQGNSA. DNA for the CDR3: TGTGCCGGCAGCTCGGGGGGGAAGCCCCAGCATTTT. Translating gives CAGSSGGKPQHF. Supplemented by reference TRBV7-2 and TRBJ1-5, the full variable domain reads GAGVSQSPSNKVTEKGKDVELRCDPISGHTALYWYRQSLGQGLEFLIYFQGNSAPDKSGLPSDRFSAERTGGSVSTLTIQRTQQEDSAVYLCAGSSGGKPQHFGDGTRLSIL.

CDR3 in amino acids: CASSLSTGDEYEQYF. CDR3 bases: TGTGCCAGCAGCTTATCCACAGGTGATGAATACGAGCAGTACTTC. The rearrangement joins TRBV11-2 to TRBJ2-7, with a weak D call TRBD1 (5 bases). This CDR3 contains 15 residues. Trimming shortened V by 2 bases and J by 4 bases, and 15 bases separated the two germline ends. The germline V gene has CDR1 SGHAT and CDR2 FQNNGV.

This clone has just one count. V is TRBV7-2 and J is TRBJ2-2; 10 bases line up with TRBD2. With V trimmed by 2 bases and J by 5 bases, 11 bases remained unmatched. CDR1 is SGHTA, CDR2 FQGNSA, per germline. The CDR3 has 18 residues. CDR3 nucleotide sequence: TGTGCCAGCAGCTTAAGAGTCCAGCGGGAGGGCCGGACCGGGGAGCTGTTTTTT. Amino acid sequence: CASSLRVQREGRTGELFF. Drawing the rest from reference TRBV7-2 and TRBJ2-2, the complete variable domain is GAGVSQSPSNKVTEKGKDVELRCDPISGHTALYWYRQSLGQGLEFLIYFQGNSAPDKSGLPSDRFSAERTGGSVSTLTIQRTQQEDSAVYLCASSLRVQREGRTGELFFGEGSRLTVL.

The chain combines TRBV27 with TRBJ2-7; the match to TRBD2 covers 12 bases. The V and J ends lost 9 bases and 3 bases, in that order; junction bases with no gene match: 6. CDR1 is MNHEY, CDR2 SMNVEV, per germline (reference sequence). The length of the CDR3 is 14 residues. In DNA form, the CDR3 reads TGTGCCAGTGCCGGACTAGCGGGGAACTACGAGCAGTACTTC. Translation gives CASAGLAGNYEQYF.

This chain joins TRBV7-6 and TRBJ2-1; TRBD1 is a possible D gene (5 bases). The germline V gene encodes CDR1 SGHVS and CDR2 FNYEAQ. The CDR3 has 14 amino acids. Trimming cost V 1 base and J 6 bases, with 10 bases left between them. The CDR3 loop reads CASSLGAGSNEQFF. The CDR3, as DNA: TGTGCCAGCAGCTTAGGGGCAGGGTCCAATGAGCAGTTCTTC.